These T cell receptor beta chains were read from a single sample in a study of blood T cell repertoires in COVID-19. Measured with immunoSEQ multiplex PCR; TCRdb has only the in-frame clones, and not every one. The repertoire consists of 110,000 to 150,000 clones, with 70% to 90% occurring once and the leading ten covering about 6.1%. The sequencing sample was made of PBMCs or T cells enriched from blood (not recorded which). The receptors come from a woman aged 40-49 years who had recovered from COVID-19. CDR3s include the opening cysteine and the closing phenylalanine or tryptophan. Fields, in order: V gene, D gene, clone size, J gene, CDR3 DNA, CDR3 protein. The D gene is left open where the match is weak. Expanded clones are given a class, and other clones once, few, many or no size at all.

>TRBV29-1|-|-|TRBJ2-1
TGCAGCGTTGTTGGGTGGGGAGTCACCACTATTGAGCAGTTCTTC
CSVVGWGVTTIEQFF
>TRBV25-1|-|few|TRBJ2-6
TGTGCCAGCAGTGGGTTGGACAGCCACTCTGGGGCCAACGTCCTGACTTTC
CASSGLDSHSGANVLTF
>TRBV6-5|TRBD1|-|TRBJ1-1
TGTGCCAGCAGTTCCCTGGGACAGGTTGACACTGAAGCTTTCTTT
CASSSLGQVDTEAFF
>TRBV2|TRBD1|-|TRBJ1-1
TGTGCCAGCAGCCTGACAGGGTACACTGAAGCTTTCTTT
CASSLTGYTEAFF
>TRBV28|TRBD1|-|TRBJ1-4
TGTGCCAGCAGCAGGGACAGACAGAATGAAAAACTGTTTTTT
CASSRDRQNEKLFF
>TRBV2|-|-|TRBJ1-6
TGTGCCAGCGGGCGGGACGAAATATCACCCCTCCACTTT
CASGRDEISPLHF
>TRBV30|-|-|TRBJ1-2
TGTGCCTGGACCCGGTCTGATGGCTACACCTTC
CAWTRSDGYTF
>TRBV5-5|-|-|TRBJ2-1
TGTGCCAGCAGCTTTAGGGGCGTGGGCTATGAGCAGTTCTTC
CASSFRGVGYEQFF
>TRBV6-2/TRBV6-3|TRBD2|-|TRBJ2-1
TGTGCCAGCAGTTACCCAAGGACTAGCGGCAGCTCCTACAATGAGCAGTTCTTC
CASSYPRTSGSSYNEQFF
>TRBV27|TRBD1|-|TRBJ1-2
TGTGCCAGCAGTTCCTGGACAGGGGACAACTATGGCTACACCTTC
CASSSWTGDNYGYTF
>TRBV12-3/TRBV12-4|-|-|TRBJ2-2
TGTGCCAGCAGTGCAAGGGAGGCCGGGGAGCTGTTTTTT
CASSAREAGELFF
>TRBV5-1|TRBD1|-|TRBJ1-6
TGCGCCAGCAGCTGGGCGGGACAGGTGAATAATTCACCCCTCCACTTT
CASSWAGQVNNSPLHF
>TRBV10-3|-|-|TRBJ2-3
TGTGCCATCAGCCTCACAGATACGCAGTATTTT
CAISLTDTQYF
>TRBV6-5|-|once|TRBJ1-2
TGTGCCAGCAGTTACTCCCTGGGGGCAAGCTATGGCTACACCTTC
CASSYSLGASYGYTF
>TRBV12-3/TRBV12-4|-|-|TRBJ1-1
TGTGCCAGCAGATTGAGTAGTGAGGCTGAAGCTTTCTTT
CASRLSSEAEAFF
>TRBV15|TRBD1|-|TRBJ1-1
TGTGCCACCAGCAGAAGGGGGCAGGACCCCACTGAAGCTTTCTTT
CATSRRGQDPTEAFF